These T cell receptor beta chains were read from a single sample in a study of identical twins. MiXCR, run by TCRdb on the 5' RACE reads, gives a single entry per CDR3 protein. The sample carries more than 400,000 distinct CDR3 sequences, nearly 15% recorded once. The data were also submitted as part of a second study, on yellow fever vaccine responses in identical twins.

The sample comprised CD4+ T cells sorted from blood. All receptors derive from a woman aged 18 to 35 in good health. Both conserved end residues are part of each CDR3. The D gene is left open where the match is weak. The size of a clone is reported for some rows only, either as once, few or many, or as a class for expanded clones.

v_gene	d_gene	abundance	j_gene	CDR3aa	CDR3nt
TRBV12-3/TRBV12-4	TRBD1	many	TRBJ1-6	CASSSADRGWDSPLHF	TGTGCCAGCAGTTCCGCCGACAGGGGTTGGGATTCACCCCTCCACTTT
TRBV20-1	TRBD2	NA	TRBJ2-3	CSARGLAGAITDTQYF	TGCAGTGCTAGGGGACTAGCGGGGGCCATCACAGATACGCAGTATTTT
TRBV10-3	NA	few	TRBJ2-7	CAISEGRTEQYF	TGTGCCATCAGTGAGGGCAGGACCGAGCAGTACTTC
TRBV5-1	TRBD2	many	TRBJ2-1	CASSSSGSYNEQFF	TGTGCCAGCAGTTCTAGCGGCTCCTACAATGAGCAGTTCTTC
TRBV7-9	TRBD1	NA	TRBJ2-5	CASSPGQGPVETQYF	TGTGCCAGCAGCCCAGGACAGGGCCCTGTGGAGACCCAGTACTTC
TRBV3-1	NA	few	TRBJ2-1	CASSQGPGPQNEQFF	TGTGCCAGCAGCCAAGGTCCGGGACCCCAAAATGAGCAGTTCTTC
TRBV27	NA	NA	TRBJ2-7	CASSLKLGEFYEQYF	TGTGCCAGCAGTTTAAAACTAGGAGAATTCTACGAGCAGTACTTC
TRBV20-1	NA	NA	TRBJ2-2	CSAPATRATGELFF	TGCAGTGCGCCGGCAACGCGGGCCACCGGGGAGCTGTTTTTT
TRBV19	NA	NA	TRBJ2-2	CASKTEGTGELFF	TGTGCCAGTAAGACAGAGGGCACCGGGGAGCTGTTTTTT
TRBV5-1	TRBD2	NA	TRBJ2-1	CASSPGAGGPYNEQFF	TGCGCCAGCAGCCCCGGAGCGGGAGGGCCCTACAATGAGCAGTTCTTC
TRBV28	TRBD2	few	TRBJ2-3	CASIGAGGRTDTQYF	TGTGCCAGCATTGGAGCGGGGGGGCGCACAGATACGCAGTATTTT
TRBV5-1	NA	NA	TRBJ2-5	CASSLTPRDQETQYF	TGCGCCAGCAGCTTGACCCCCAGGGACCAAGAGACCCAGTACTTC
TRBV7-9	NA	NA	TRBJ2-3	CAASPIPRTDTQYF	TGTGCCGCATCCCCCATACCACGCACAGATACGCAGTATTTT
TRBV12-3/TRBV12-4	NA	NA	TRBJ2-1	CASSPRAEVLGNEQFF	TGTGCCAGCAGCCCCCGGGCGGAGGTACTAGGCAATGAGCAGTTCTTC
TRBV12-3/TRBV12-4	TRBD1	many	TRBJ1-4	CASRTGTGLANEKLFF	TGTGCCAGCAGGACCGGGACAGGGCTGGCTAATGAAAAACTGTTTTTT
TRBV15	NA	NA	TRBJ2-3	CATSRGGATDTQYF	TGTGCCACCAGCAGAGGGGGAGCCACAGATACGCAGTATTTT
TRBV5-1	NA	few	TRBJ2-6	CASSYDFSGANVLTF	TGCGCCAGCAGTTACGATTTCTCTGGGGCCAACGTCCTGACTTTC
TRBV29-1	TRBD1	NA	TRBJ1-2	CSVGQVYGYTF	TGCAGCGTCGGACAGGTCTATGGCTACACCTTC